The rows below give T cell receptor beta chains drawn from one sample of a study of blood T cell repertoires in COVID-19. TCRdb's copy holds only in-frame clones and misses some; the assay was immunoSEQ multiplex PCR. The repertoire consists of roughly 280,000 clones, with approximately 90% occurring once and the leading ten covering approximately 4%. The sequenced material came from peripheral blood. These TCRs come from a man aged 18 to 30 with active or convalescent COVID-19. CDR3s include the opening cysteine and the closing phenylalanine or tryptophan. A D gene is named only where the DNA matches it firmly. Some rows have no size entry. The others give once, few or many, or a class for an expanded clone.

v_gene	d_gene	j_gene	abundance	CDR3aa	CDR3nt
TRBV2	NA	TRBJ2-3	NA	CASSTEPRAQYF	TGTGCCAGCAGCACTGAGCCCCGGGCGCAGTATTTT
TRBV30	NA	TRBJ1-4	once	CAHQGMINEKLFF	TGTGCCCATCAGGGTATGATCAATGAAAAACTGTTTTTT
TRBV2	NA	TRBJ2-3	NA	CASSSREEDTQYF	TGTGCCAGCAGTAGTCGGGAAGAGGATACGCAGTATTTT
TRBV12-3/TRBV12-4	NA	TRBJ2-1	NA	CASTTGRGEQFF	TGTGCCAGCACCACTGGGCGTGGTGAGCAGTTCTTC
TRBV4-1	TRBD2	TRBJ2-3	NA	CASSRVAGATTDTQYF	TGCGCCAGCAGCCGAGTAGCGGGGGCCACCACAGATACGCAGTATTTT
TRBV24-1	TRBD2	TRBJ2-5	once	CATSGGGEGTQYF	TGTGCCACCAGTGGTGGGGGGGAGGGGACCCAGTACTTC
TRBV6-1	TRBD2	TRBJ2-5	NA	CASSELAGEQETQYF	TGTGCCAGCAGTGAACTAGCGGGGGAGCAAGAGACCCAGTACTTC
TRBV6-5	TRBD1	TRBJ2-1	NA	CASSYTGGRRNEQFF	TGTGCCAGCAGTTACACAGGGGGCAGGCGGAATGAGCAGTTCTTC
TRBV2	NA	TRBJ1-3	NA	CASGREYFGNTIYF	TGTGCCAGCGGGAGGGAGTATTTTGGAAACACCATATATTTT
TRBV7-6	NA	TRBJ1-5	NA	CASSRGVGFGNQPQHF	TGTGCCAGCAGCCGGGGAGTAGGCTTCGGAAATCAGCCCCAGCATTTT
TRBV24-1	NA	TRBJ2-2	NA	CATSSFWDSPGELFF	TGTGCCACCAGTTCTTTCTGGGACTCCCCCGGGGAGCTGTTTTTT
TRBV7-9	NA	TRBJ1-1	once	CASSLESGTEAFF	TGTGCCAGCAGCTTAGAGTCAGGCACTGAAGCTTTCTTT
TRBV7-2	NA	TRBJ2-2	NA	CASSNLRDTQTGELFF	TGTGCCAGCAGCAACCTCCGGGACACTCAAACCGGGGAGCTGTTTTTT
TRBV6-2/TRBV6-3	NA	TRBJ1-2	NA	CASSYGAGGADGYTF	TGTGCCAGCAGTTACGGTGCTGGGGGGGCGGATGGCTACACCTTC
TRBV6-6	NA	TRBJ1-2	NA	CASSPSIGYGYTFGSGYGYTF	NA
TRBV15	TRBD2	TRBJ2-1	NA	CATSRVSSGYNEQFF	TGTGCCACCAGCAGAGTTTCTAGCGGATACAATGAGCAGTTCTTC
TRBV9	NA	TRBJ2-3	NA	CASSEHRDNTQYF	TGTGCCAGCAGCGAGCACAGGGATAATACGCAGTATTTT
TRBV4-2	TRBD2	TRBJ2-3	NA	CASSQGEGSTDTQYF	TGTGCCAGCAGCCAAGGGGAGGGGAGCACAGATACGCAGTATTTT
TRBV29-1	TRBD1	TRBJ2-6	NA	CSVPTGGGSGANVLTF	TGCAGCGTCCCGACAGGGGGAGGCTCTGGGGCCAACGTCCTGACTTTC
TRBV7-8	NA	TRBJ1-6	NA	CASSLIGVPNSPLHF	TGTGCCAGCAGCTTAATAGGGGTTCCAAATTCACCCCTCCACTTT
TRBV2	TRBD1	TRBJ1-4	NA	CASSSDRGLEKLFF	TGTGCCAGCAGTTCCGACAGGGGGCTTGAAAAACTGTTTTTT
TRBV10-3	NA	TRBJ2-1	NA	CAISESKQGGGNEQFF	TGTGCCATCAGTGAGTCGAAGCAGGGAGGGGGCAATGAGCAGTTCTTC
TRBV6-2/TRBV6-3	TRBD1	TRBJ2-1	NA	CASSWGTGVSEQFF	TGTGCCAGCAGTTGGGGGACAGGGGTTTCTGAGCAGTTCTTC
TRBV5-1	NA	TRBJ2-2	NA	CASSLTGQGTGELFF	TGCGCCAGCAGCTTGACAGGGCAGGGCACCGGGGAGCTGTTTTTT
TRBV19	NA	TRBJ2-7	NA	CASSPTWTAYEQYF	TGTGCCAGTAGTCCGACTTGGACAGCCTACGAGCAGTACTTC
TRBV28	TRBD1	TRBJ2-6	NA	CASSWDSLSGANVLTF	TGTGCCAGCAGTTGGGACAGTCTCTCTGGGGCCAACGTCCTGACTTTC
TRBV30	NA	TRBJ2-7	NA	CAWSTNPYEQYF	TGTGCCTGGAGTACAAACCCCTACGAGCAGTACTTC
TRBV7-3	NA	TRBJ2-2	NA	CASSVVGRGNTGELFF	TGTGCCAGCTCCGTGGTCGGGAGAGGGAACACCGGGGAGCTGTTTTTT
TRBV9	TRBD2	TRBJ2-3	NA	CASSVGGSGVDTDTQYF	TGTGCCAGCAGCGTAGGTGGCAGCGGGGTTGACACAGATACGCAGTATTTT
TRBV19	TRBD1	TRBJ2-7	NA	CASGETGGHEQYF	TGTGCCAGTGGAGAAACAGGGGGCCACGAGCAGTACTTC
TRBV11-3	NA	TRBJ2-7	NA	CASSSHVDRRGYEQYF	TGTGCCAGCAGCTCGCATGTGGACAGGAGGGGCTACGAGCAGTACTTC
TRBV27	NA	TRBJ2-1	NA	CASKLVYNEQFF	TGTGCCAGCAAACTAGTCTACAATGAGCAGTTCTTC
TRBV6-6	NA	TRBJ2-1	NA	CATTITGALNEQFF	TGTGCCACCACAATTACGGGAGCGCTCAATGAGCAGTTCTTC
TRBV2	NA	TRBJ2-1	NA	CASSEFSPDFENEQFF	TGTGCCAGCAGTGAATTTAGTCCCGATTTTGAGAATGAGCAGTTCTTC
TRBV28	TRBD1	TRBJ2-7	NA	CASRLGQGREQYF	TGTGCCAGCAGACTGGGACAGGGGCGGGAGCAGTACTTC
TRBV27	NA	TRBJ2-2	NA	CASSQSGELFF	TGTGCCAGCAGTCAATCCGGGGAGCTGTTTTTT
TRBV5-4	NA	TRBJ1-3	few	CASSSGQPGGNTIYF	TGTGCCAGCAGCTCTGGACAGCCGGGGGGAAACACCATATATTTT
TRBV4-1	NA	TRBJ2-5	NA	CASSQDLGTGRGETQYF	TGCGCCAGCAGCCAAGATCTGGGGACGGGCCGGGGGGAGACCCAGTACTTC
TRBV6-5	NA	TRBJ1-2	NA	CATVRGHSYGYTF	TGTGCCACCGTGAGGGGACATTCCTATGGCTACACCTTC
TRBV12-3/TRBV12-4	NA	TRBJ2-5	NA	CASSLMGETQYF	TGTGCCAGCAGTCTGATGGGCGAGACCCAGTACTTC
TRBV15	TRBD1	TRBJ1-1	NA	CATSRAGTGTGAFF	TGTGCCACCAGCAGAGCCGGGACAGGGACGGGAGCTTTCTTT
TRBV4-1	NA	TRBJ1-2	NA	CASSQHQENYGYTF	TGCGCCAGCAGCCAACATCAGGAAAACTATGGCTACACCTTC
TRBV5-6	NA	TRBJ2-2	NA	CASSLAGSGTGELFF	TGTGCCAGCAGCTTGGCCGGGTCGGGCACCGGGGAGCTGTTTTTT
TRBV5-6	TRBD2	TRBJ2-5	NA	CASSYSGTRETQYF	TGTGCCAGTAGCTACTCCGGGACTAGAGAGACCCAGTACTTC
TRBV4-1	NA	TRBJ2-3	NA	CASSQELERLDTQYF	TGCGCCAGCAGCCAAGAGCTAGAACGATTAGATACGCAGTATTTT
TRBV28	NA	TRBJ1-3	NA	CASTSLNTIYF	TGTGCCAGCACCTCTCTAAACACCATATATTTT
TRBV27	TRBD2	TRBJ2-7	few	CASTPGGVPPTSQYF	TGTGCCAGCACCCCCGGGGGGGTCCCTCCTACGTCGCAGTACTTC
TRBV7-6	NA	TRBJ2-1	NA	CASSSIGGSYNEQFF	TGTGCCAGCAGCTCCATCGGGGGCTCCTACAATGAGCAGTTCTTC
TRBV2	NA	TRBJ1-4	NA	CASKSRGNEKLFF	TGTGCCAGCAAGTCCCGCGGTAATGAAAAACTGTTTTTT
TRBV29-1	TRBD2	TRBJ2-7	NA	CSVDLAGGEQYF	TGCAGCGTTGATTTAGCGGGAGGCGAGCAGTACTTC
TRBV4-3	NA	TRBJ1-6	NA	CASSQDGSGSPLHF	TGCGCCAGCAGCCAAGATGGGTCGGGTTCACCCCTCCACTTT
TRBV30	NA	TRBJ1-2	NA	CAWSEGGNYGYTF	TGTGCCTGGAGTGAGGGGGGGAACTATGGCTACACCTTC
TRBV6-5	NA	TRBJ1-1	NA	CASSSIGSYTEAFF	TGTGCCAGCAGTTCGATAGGGAGCTACACTGAAGCTTTCTTT
TRBV5-1	NA	TRBJ2-2	NA	CASSPGGNTGELFF	TGCGCCAGCAGCCCGGGGGGCAACACCGGGGAGCTGTTTTTT
TRBV7-9	NA	TRBJ1-4	NA	CASTGGQNEKLFF	TGTGCCAGCACCGGGGGCCAAAATGAAAAACTGTTTTTT